This is a list of T cell receptor beta chains from one sample in a study of blood T cell repertoires in COVID-19. Sequenced by immunoSEQ multiplex PCR; TCRdb stores in-frame clones only, minus some. There are 90,000 to 120,000 clones in the sample; around nine tenths occur only once, and roughly 1.2% lies in the top ten. Sequencing used peripheral blood. These TCRs come from a woman aged 30 to 39 with acute or convalescent COVID-19. Each CDR3 is given without its conserved first and last residue.

>13|TRBJ1-4|TRBV28
ASSPNRGHLEKLF
>11|TRBJ2-3|TRBV19
ASSSFSSGAQY
>11|TRBJ2-5|TRBV9
ASSVATGETQY
>15|TRBJ1-5|TRBV5-1
ASSLQPGQGTGQPQH
>14|TRBJ1-1|TRBV28
ASTKSQAGMNTEAF
>13|TRBJ2-1|TRBV18
ASSPPVQGYNEQF
>14|TRBJ1-3|TRBV28
ASSSKKQGSGNTIY
>12|TRBJ1-2|TRBV6-5
ASSLDRVGYGYT
>13|TRBJ2-7|TRBV4-1
ASSQEIAGGYEQY
>12|TRBJ1-6|TRBV11-3
ASSPRGGHSPLH
>13|TRBJ1-2|TRBV4-2
ASSQDTGTNYGYT
>14|TRBJ1-3|TRBV19
ASSSRQGAAGNTIY
>13|TRBJ2-2|TRBV5-1
ASSSRTELTGELF
>16|TRBJ1-3|TRBV13
ASIDVKQGLYSGNTIY
>13|TRBJ2-6|TRBV19
ASSMRSSGANVLT
>11|TRBJ1-1|TRBV11-2
ASSPGQVSEAF